One sample yielded the 10 T cell receptor beta chains listed below, sequenced in a study of identical twins (dated by TCRdb to between 2015 and 2016). The protocol used for the library was 5' RACE. TCRdb names Illumina HiSeq 2000 as the instrument used. The raw public reads went through TCRdb reprocessing: fastp at Q25, MiXCR clone calling, in-frame beta chains kept. Each entry is one CDR3 protein sequence, shown with its most common DNA and genes. The sample profile shows about 720,000 distinct CDR3 sequences; over 15% of them were found once. The ten largest clonotypes hold roughly 13% of the sample. The sample was also reused in another study, on T cells expressing NK-cell markers.

What was sequenced was PBMCs. These receptor sequences come from a woman between 18 and 30 years old in good health.

This clonotype was counted at least ten times. This sequence joins TRBV20-1 and TRBJ2-7; a possible D gene is TRBD2 (6 bases). Germline V gives CDR1 DFQATT, CDR2 SNEGSKA (reference sequence). Trimming took off 5 bases at V and 3 bases at J, with 20 bases between the two ends. The length of the CDR3 is 15 residues. This chain's CDR3 is CSALNSGGFGYEQYF. The CDR3 DNA reads as TGCAGTGCTCTCAACAGTGGGGGGTTCGGCTACGAGCAGTACTTC.

This clonotype was seen only a few times. The chain joins TRBV12-3 or TRBV12-4 to TRBJ2-7; no reliable D call. CDR3 length equals 13 residues. Between the trimmed V and J ends, which lost 6 bases and 9 bases, there was a span of 18 bases. As DNA, the CDR3 is TGTGCCAGCAGGACCCCCGGTCGAGTAGTGCAGTACTTC. Translated: CASRTPGRVVQYF.

The rearrangement uses TRBV20-1 and TRBJ1-3; D gene uncertain. CDR1 and CDR2 from the germline V gene are DFQATT and SNEGSKA (reference sequence). This CDR3 contains 12 residues. V was clipped by 3 bases and J by 4 bases, with 7 bases between them. This CDR3 reads CSASPKGNTIYF. The CDR3 coding sequence is TGCAGTGCTAGTCCTAAGGGAAACACCATATATTTT.

This clonotype turned up a few times. The chain carries TRBV6-5 and TRBJ2-3; unclear D gene. V was trimmed by 0 bases and J by 11 bases, leaving 12 bases between them. The CDR3 has 13 amino acids. Germline V gives CDR1 MNHEY, CDR2 SVGAGI. The CDR3 bases are TGTGCCAGCAGTTACTCGGCTGTTTCGGGGCAGTATTTT. Translation: CASSYSAVSGQYF.

V and J are TRBV11-2 and TRBJ2-7; 16 bases line up with TRBD2. Germline V gives CDR1 SGHAT, CDR2 FQNNGV. V lost 5 bases, J lost 3 bases, and 7 bases stayed unmatched. This CDR3 has 17 amino acids. CDR3 loop: CASSLGTSGRVLYEQYF. DNA for the CDR3: TGTGCCAGCAGCCTGGGGACTAGCGGGAGGGTTCTCTACGAGCAGTACTTC.

The chain has TRBV29-1 and TRBJ2-5, with D possibly being TRBD1 or TRBD2 (5 bases each). Germline CDR1 SQVTM, CDR2 ANQGSEA. This CDR3 has 14 amino acids. V was trimmed by 6 bases and J by 5 bases, leaving 19 bases between them. CDR3 sequence: CSVTGLWGLETQYF. The DNA for the CDR3 is TGCAGCGTCACCGGGCTTTGGGGGTTGGAGACCCAGTACTTC.

CDR3 residues: CASSNNRGVYNEQFF. DNA of the CDR3: TGTGCCAGCAGCAACAACAGGGGCGTCTACAATGAGCAGTTCTTC. The J gene is TRBJ2-1, the V gene TRBV11-2; 7 positions match TRBD1. The CDR3 has 15 residues. The V and J ends lost 5 bases and 3 bases, in that order; junction bases with no gene match: 7. From germline, CDR1 is SGHAT and CDR2 FQNNGV.

The chain combines TRBV12-3 or TRBV12-4 with TRBJ2-7; no definite D call. The CDR3 contains 13 residues. Trimming left V 6 bases short and J 2 bases short, with 11 bases between. The CDR3 coding sequence is TGTGCCAGCAGCCAAGGATCTCCCTACGAGCAGTACTTC. It codes for CASSQGSPYEQYF.

This clonotype was counted a few times. This rearrangement joins TRBV6-2 or TRBV6-3 to TRBJ2-7; TRBD2 agrees at 11 bases. V shed 6 bases and J 3 bases; nucleotides not matched to a gene: 7. Germline CDR1 reads MNHEY; CDR2 reads SVGEGT. The CDR3 is made up of 15 amino acids. The CDR3 spells CASSSASGRFYEQYF. DNA for the CDR3: TGTGCCAGCAGCTCCGCTAGCGGGAGGTTCTACGAGCAGTACTTC.

This clonotype was seen a handful of times. V usage is TRBV5-1 and J usage is TRBJ1-1, with 10 positions matching TRBD1. J was trimmed by 6 bases and V by 0 bases; bases with no gene match: 14. Germline lookup yields CDR1 SGHRS and CDR2 YFSETQ. The CDR3 runs to 18 residues. For the CDR3, the DNA is TGCGCCAGCAGCTTGGCCCTCGGGACAGGGGCTCCGGGGGCTGAAGCTTTCTTT. It specifies CASSLALGTGAPGAEAFF.